This is a list of T cell receptor beta chains from one sample in a study of T cell responses to AZD1222 COVID-19 vaccine. Sequencing used immunoSEQ multiplex PCR; TCRdb keeps in-frame clones, though not all of them. The sample lists 110,000 or so clones, just under 90% occurring once. The material sequenced was peripheral blood, taken on day 0 of AZD1222 vaccination. The receptor set was obtained from an adult in good health. The CDR3 runs from the conserved cysteine through the conserved F or W. Each record gives: J gene, D gene, V gene, clone size, CDR3 protein, CDR3 DNA. The D gene is left open where the match is weak. For some rows the clone size is stated as once, few or many, or as a class when expanded; others skip it.

TRBJ2-7 | - | TRBV5-1 | - | CASRPDSVSYEQYF | TGCGCCAGCAGGCCGGACAGCGTCTCCTACGAGCAGTACTTC
TRBJ1-5 | - | TRBV7-2 | once | CASSLVGDNQPQHF | TGTGCCAGCAGCTTAGTCGGGGACAATCAGCCCCAGCATTTT
TRBJ1-3 | - | TRBV7-9 | - | CASSLREAGNTIYF | TGTGCCAGCAGCTTAAGGGAGGCTGGAAACACCATATATTTT
TRBJ1-1 | - | TRBV29-1 | - | CSVRVNTEAFF | TGCAGCGTGAGGGTGAACACTGAAGCTTTCTTT
TRBJ2-5 | - | TRBV5-1 | - | CASSLLLWETQYF | TGCGCCAGCAGCCTTTTATTATGGGAGACCCAGTACTTC
TRBJ2-1 | - | TRBV5-4 | - | CASSLRDGSSHEQFF | TGTGCCAGCAGCTTGCGGGACGGTAGCAGCCATGAGCAGTTCTTC
TRBJ2-7 | - | TRBV9 | - | CASSSSGSTYEQYF | TGTGCCAGCAGCTCCTCCGGCAGTACCTACGAGCAGTACTTC
TRBJ1-5 | - | TRBV20-1 | - | CSASAQVDQPQHF | TGCAGTGCTAGTGCCCAGGTCGATCAGCCCCAGCATTTT
TRBJ2-2 | - | TRBV7-8 | - | CASSLATRVTTGELFF | TGTGCCAGCAGCTTAGCGACGAGGGTTACGACCGGGGAGCTGTTTTTT
TRBJ2-7 | - | TRBV3-1/TRBV3-2 | - | CASSPFDSSYEQYF | TGTGCCAGCAGCCCTTTCGACTCCTCCTACGAGCAGTACTTC
TRBJ2-7 | - | TRBV7-2 | few | CASSSQGGSEQYF | TGTGCCAGCAGCTCCCAGGGGGGGAGCGAGCAGTACTTC
TRBJ2-3 | TRBD2 | TRBV4-2 | - | CASSQTGTRLGTDTQYF | TGTGCCAGCAGCCAGACGGGGACTAGGTTAGGCACAGATACGCAGTATTTT
TRBJ1-6 | TRBD1 | TRBV5-1 | - | CASSLSGQAQSPLHF | TGCGCCAGCAGCTTGTCCGGACAGGCGCAATCACCCCTCCACTTT
TRBJ2-7 | - | TRBV7-6 | - | CASIGDFSYEQYF | TGTGCCAGCATCGGAGACTTTTCCTACGAGCAGTACTTC
TRBJ2-3 | TRBD2 | TRBV7-3 | - | CASSLGVAGGVTDTQYF | TGTGCCAGCAGCTTAGGAGTAGCGGGAGGTGTCACAGATACGCAGTATTTT
TRBJ1-4 | - | TRBV12-3/TRBV12-4 | - | CASSKTTNEKLFF | TGTGCCAGCAGTAAAACAACTAATGAAAAACTGTTTTTT
TRBJ1-1 | - | TRBV7-3 | - | CASSSPGLTEAFF | TGTGCCAGCAGCTCACCAGGGCTCACTGAAGCTTTCTTT
TRBJ2-7 | - | TRBV5-1 | few | CASSLVQGGGEQYF | TGCGCCAGCAGCTTGGTACAGGGAGGTGGCGAGCAGTACTTC
TRBJ1-6 | - | TRBV2 | - | CASSPWGNSPLHF | TGTGCCAGCAGTCCCTGGGGTAATTCACCCCTCCACTTT
TRBJ2-3 | - | TRBV6-6 | - | CASTLTKGGQSTTRYF | TGTGCCAGCACCCTTACGAAGGGGGGTCAGAGTACTACGCGGTATTTT
TRBJ1-1 | - | TRBV5-1 | - | CASSFGGHTEAFF | TGCGCCAGCAGCTTCGGGGGGCACACTGAAGCTTTCTTT
TRBJ1-1 | TRBD1 | TRBV28 | - | CASSSEGAVLLANTEAFF | TGTGCCAGCTCCTCGGAGGGGGCGGTTCTTTTAGCGAACACTGAAGCTTTCTTT
TRBJ1-2 | - | TRBV6-5 | - | CASSYDGEFRGYTF | TGTGCCAGCAGTTACGACGGCGAGTTTCGAGGCTACACCTTC
TRBJ1-1 | - | TRBV28 | - | CASSLPGATTGNTEAFF | TGTGCCAGCAGCCTACCAGGGGCAACAACGGGGAACACTGAAGCTTTCTTT
TRBJ2-1 | - | TRBV6-1 | few | CASSEASLAPNVNEQFF | TGTGCCAGCAGTGAAGCGTCGCTAGCACCAAATGTAAATGAGCAGTTCTTC
TRBJ1-1 | - | TRBV5-6 | once | CASSSGLNTEAFF | TGTGCCAGCAGCTCCGGCCTGAACACTGAAGCTTTCTTT
TRBJ1-1 | TRBD1 | TRBV29-1 | once | CSVSRGVNTEAFF | TGCAGCGTTTCCAGGGGGGTGAACACTGAAGCTTTCTTT
TRBJ2-3 | - | TRBV11-3 | - | CASSLNGLDTQYF | TGTGCCAGCAGCTTAAACGGACTAGATACGCAGTATTTT
TRBJ1-1 | - | TRBV27 | - | CASSFLNTLNTEAFF | TGTGCCAGCAGTTTCCTTAACACCCTGAACACTGAAGCTTTCTTT
TRBJ2-5 | - | TRBV5-1 | few | CASSLAGETQYF | TGCGCCAGCAGCTTGGCGGGCGAGACCCAGTACTTC
TRBJ2-5 | - | TRBV7-2 | few | CASSLARAEQETQYF | TGTGCCAGCAGCTTAGCCCGAGCGGAACAAGAGACCCAGTACTTC
TRBJ2-1 | - | TRBV9 | - | CASSVEMANEQFF | TGTGCCAGCAGCGTAGAAATGGCCAATGAGCAGTTCTTC
TRBJ2-7 | TRBD2 | TRBV28 | - | CASSAGGPSYEQYF | TGTGCCAGCAGTGCGGGAGGGCCGAGTTACGAGCAGTACTTC
TRBJ2-5 | TRBD1 | TRBV6-5 | - | CASRTGGGETQYF | TGTGCCAGCAGGACAGGGGGCGGTGAGACCCAGTACTTC
TRBJ2-3 | - | TRBV6-2/TRBV6-3 | - | CASSYEGVSDTQYF | TGTGCCAGCAGTTACGAGGGGGTATCAGATACGCAGTATTTT
TRBJ2-3 | - | TRBV6-5 | - | CASSYSGPSTDTQYF | TGTGCCAGCAGTTACTCCGGGCCTAGCACAGATACGCAGTATTTT
TRBJ1-3 | TRBD1 | TRBV3-1/TRBV3-2 | once | CASSRNQGAGGNTIYF | TGTGCCAGCAGCCGAAACCAGGGGGCTGGAGGAAACACCATATATTTT
TRBJ2-3 | TRBD2 | TRBV2 | few | CASREGVADTQYF | TGTGCCAGCCGGGAGGGGGTTGCAGATACGCAGTATTTT
TRBJ1-1 | - | TRBV28 | - | CLTGGWVNTEAFF | TGTCTTACGGGGGGATGGGTGAACACTGAAGCTTTCTTT
TRBJ2-5 | TRBD2 | TRBV28 | - | CASSLWGGKETQYF | TGTGCCAGCAGTTTATGGGGGGGGAAAGAGACCCAGTACTTC
TRBJ2-7 | - | TRBV19 | once | CASSYGVPGAEQYF | TGTGCCAGTTCATACGGGGTCCCGGGAGCCGAGCAGTACTTC
TRBJ1-1 | - | TRBV6-1 | many | CASSEAVQAMNTEAFF | TGTGCCAGCAGTGAAGCAGTACAGGCCATGAACACTGAAGCTTTCTTT
TRBJ2-3 | TRBD2 | TRBV3-1/TRBV3-2 | - | CASSQVESGRAETDTQYF | TGTGCCAGCAGCCAAGTAGAAAGCGGGAGGGCCGAGACAGATACGCAGTATTTT
TRBJ2-5 | - | TRBV28 | few | CASIERGIGRQETQYF | TGTGCCAGCATCGAAAGGGGCATAGGACGGCAAGAGACCCAGTACTTC
TRBJ1-5 | TRBD1 | TRBV6-5 | - | CASREGQGGQPQHF | TGTGCCAGCAGAGAGGGACAGGGTGGGCAGCCCCAGCATTTT
TRBJ1-6 | TRBD1 | TRBV30 | once | CAWSADRGGSPLHF | TGTGCCTGGAGTGCAGACAGGGGCGGGTCACCCCTCCACTTT
TRBJ2-3 | TRBD2 | TRBV2 | - | CASSPIGTSREDTQYF | TGTGCCAGCAGCCCAATAGGGACTAGCAGGGAAGATACGCAGTATTTT
TRBJ2-5 | - | TRBV24-1 | - | CATSDPNPGQETQYF | TGTGCCACCAGTGACCCCAACCCCGGTCAAGAGACCCAGTACTTC
TRBJ1-1 | TRBD1 | TRBV5-8 | - | CASSLWDRANTEAFF | TGTGCCAGCAGCTTGTGGGACAGGGCGAACACTGAAGCTTTCTTT
TRBJ1-3 | - | TRBV6-1 | - | CASPTGRGNTIYF | TGTGCCAGTCCTACGGGGAGGGGAAACACCATATATTTT
TRBJ2-1 | - | TRBV19 | once | CASSIPGSYNEQFF | TGTGCCAGTAGTATCCCCGGCTCCTACAATGAGCAGTTCTTC
TRBJ2-5 | - | TRBV7-9 | - | CASSPVGQETQYF | TGTGCCAGCAGCCCGGTCGGGCAAGAGACCCAGTACTTC
TRBJ1-2 | TRBD1 | TRBV28 | - | CASSLTGGADYGYTF | TGTGCCAGCAGTTTAACAGGGGGCGCGGACTATGGCTACACCTTC
TRBJ1-4 | TRBD1 | TRBV29-1 | - | CSVGVTGGNEKLFF | TGCAGCGTTGGGGTGACAGGGGGCAATGAAAAACTGTTTTTT
TRBJ2-1 | TRBD2 | TRBV7-9 | - | CASSEAGLRFNEQFF | TGTGCCAGCAGCGAGGCGGGACTAAGATTCAATGAGCAGTTCTTC
TRBJ2-2 | - | TRBV21-1 | - | CASRGTSGSRCRGELFF | TGTGCCAGCAGGGGGACTAGCGGGAGTAGGTGCCGCGGGGAGCTGTTTTTT
TRBJ1-2 | - | TRBV19 | - | CASRIGYGYTF | TGTGCCTCCCGGATTGGGTATGGCTACACCTTC
TRBJ2-2 | - | TRBV4-1 | - | CASSQALKTPGELFF | TGCGCCAGCAGCCAAGCCTTAAAGACCCCCGGGGAGCTGTTTTTT
TRBJ2-1 | - | TRBV5-1 | - | CASSLRAVYNEQFF | TGCGCCAGCAGCTTGAGGGCAGTGTACAATGAGCAGTTCTTC
TRBJ2-7 | - | TRBV6-5 | - | CASRRGSTYEQYF | TGTGCCAGCAGGCGGGGTTCCACCTACGAGCAGTACTTC